The entry below gives a single T cell receptor beta chain sequence along with its context. The clone's antigen remains unknown. Nothing much larger sits one base from this clone, and base qualities are not available. These data belong to a study of neoadjuvant nivolumab and ipilimumab in lung cancer (dated by TCRdb to 2020 to 2021). Broadly, across the study: Nivolumab was administered intravenously at 3 mg/kg on days 1, 15 and 29, and in the combination arm ipilimumab 1 mg/kg was added on day 1 only. The major pathologic response (MPR) rate in the intention-to-treat population in each study arm was designated as the primary trial endpoint. In the trial, approximately 42 patients with operable NSCLC were treated, of whom around 23 were randomized to nivolumab monotherapy and about 21 to nivolumab plus ipilimumab. The study compared TCR repertoires in pretherapy (baseline) peripheral blood with TCR repertoires in tumors resected at surgery following neoadjuvant immune checkpoint blockade. Matched pretherapy and resected tumor pairs were analyzed for seven patients: four treated with nivolumab and three with nivolumab plus ipilimumab.

The intended sense of this specimen's time point label: pretherapy, before neoadjuvant immune checkpoint inhibitors. The samples were taken from NEOSTAR, a phase 2 randomized trial in operable NSCLC that tested neoadjuvant nivolumab or nivolumab plus ipilimumab, followed by surgery. Broader findings and caveats from the paper: TCR richness in pretherapy blood showed a positive correlation with richness in tumors resected after neoadjuvant therapy (Spearman R ≈ 0.81). A small number of samples was subjected to TCR sequencing. There was no significant correlation between TCR clonality and pathologic tumor regression, and just a single major-pathologic-response sample was available for the clonality-regression analysis. From pretherapy to surgery, increases in tumor T-cell richness and clonality were observed in three of three dual-therapy tumors but in only two of four nivolumab-treated tumors. Resected tumors had greater TCR richness and clonality than tumor-adjacent uninvolved lung, and increases were observed in more dual-therapy-treated tumors.

CDR1 and CDR2 were assigned from the germline V gene as SGHVS and FNYEAQ. Including the terminal cysteine and phenylalanine, the CDR3 comprises 14 residues. Only the CDR3 region is kept as DNA, spanning 42 bases read in frame from base 1. V lost 1 base and J lost 1 base; the stretch between them is 8 bases long. Library preparation was by the immunoSEQ multiplex PCR assay. As for the original processing: Richness and clonality were used to summarize the repertoires, and clones that significantly expanded or contracted between pre- and post-therapy samples were identified. The table comes from immuneACCESS by way of TCRdb, which keeps in-frame sequences with V and J called. Part of the clones is missing from these tables; in studies checked, under half for an unresolved V gene and the rest for unknown reasons. That table gives V, J and clone size, and the DNA gave D and trimming. This sample gives about 10,000 clones in total; over 75% of them show up just once. The biggest ten clones account for around 3.2% of the sample.

Sample: peripheral blood, taken before neoadjuvant nivolumab, alone or with ipilimumab. The sequence joins TRBV7-6 to TRBJ2-7, with a tentative D gene TRBD2 over 6 matching bases. This TCR came from an adult with non-small cell lung cancer. The nucleotides are TGTGCCAGCAGCTTAGTCGGGGGATCCTACGAGCAGTACTTC. This codes for CASSLVGGSYEQYF.